One and the same sample provided the 3 T cell receptor beta chains below, sequenced in a study of T-cell memory formation after mild COVID-19. One entry per CDR3 protein results from TCRdb running MiXCR on the 5' RACE reads. The data show 140,000 or so distinct CDR3 sequences, 15% to 20% seen once. What was sequenced was PBMCs or a T cell subset sorted from them (not recorded which). All receptors derive from an adult woman who had mild COVID-19 (a few samples of this study predate the infection). Cell type and time point are not known.

This rearrangement joins TRBV12-3 or TRBV12-4 to TRBJ2-5; TRBD2 aligns across 7 bases. CDR3 size: 14 residues. The V and J ends lost 3 bases and 5 bases, in that order; junction bases with no gene match: 6. CDR3 DNA: TGTGCCAGCAGTTTCAAGGACGGGAGGGAGACCCAGTACTTC. It codes for CASSFKDGRETQYF.

This clonotype was detected only a few times. The rearrangement joins TRBV5-1 to TRBJ2-5; D is perhaps TRBD1 (6 bases). V lost 4 bases and J lost 6, with 16 bases in between. The CDR3 contains 14 residues. Germline CDR1 SGHRS, CDR2 YFSETQ. The CDR3 is CASSVQGPLQTQYF. CDR3 DNA: TGCGCCAGCAGCGTACAGGGCCCGTTACAGACCCAGTACTTC.

This clonotype was seen more than once but under ten times. V is TRBV7-9 and J is TRBJ2-5; 7 nucleotides align to TRBD1. With V trimmed by 5 bases and J by 0 bases, 6 bases remained unmatched. Germline V lookup: CDR1 SEHNR, CDR2 FQNEAQ (reference sequence). The CDR3 sequence is 15 residues long. The CDR3 spells CASSIRGQNQETQYF. CDR3 nucleotides: TGTGCCAGCAGCATTCGGGGACAGAACCAAGAGACCCAGTACTTC.